This paragraph reports one TCR beta chain. Its cognate antigen is unknown. The sample originates from a study of T cells after yellow fever vaccination. Overall study: Libraries from low-cell-number fractions were prepared with the SMART-Seq v4 Ultra Low Input RNA kit. Study-level findings and limits: In FACS-sorted repertoires, abundant clonotypes from the bulk population could appear as contaminants.

The TCR cDNA carried a universal primer site and UMIs from 5'RACE template switching. TCRdb used MiXCR to reprocess the 5' RACE reads, holding one entry per CDR3 protein. The data hold more than 95,000 distinct CDR3 sequences, with 12% to 15% observed a single time. Trimming removed 10 bases from V and 5 bases from J; junction bases left unmatched: 4. Germline lookup yields CDR1 ENHRY and CDR2 SYGVKD. CDR3 length: 12 amino acids. The rearrangement joins TRBV10-3 to TRBJ2-2; 7 nucleotides line up with TRBD1. The receptor's source is a man aged 18 to 30 who received the YFV17D yellow fever vaccine. Sequenced here: CD8+ T cells sorted from PBMCs, sampled 5 days after the yellow fever booster vaccination. The CDR3 DNA sequence: TGTGCCACGGGACAGCCAACCGGGGAGCTGTTTTTT. Residues: CATGQPTGELFF.